This TCR beta chain derives from a study of blood T cell repertoires in COVID-19. Background on the study: Whether acute or convalescent, the COVID-19 samples came from the United States, Italy and Spain. Nucleic acid was either cDNA or gDNA, and it came from T cells, B-cell-depleted T cells, or PBMCs.

The germline V gene encodes CDR1 MNHEY and CDR2 SVGAGI. The CDR3 has 15 residues. J gave up 5 bases and V 6 bases, and 13 bases lay outside the gene matches. This clone was seen only once. Per the original data handling: Counts of nucleated cells, estimated from reference gene primer amplification, were obtained. Sequencing used immunoSEQ multiplex PCR; TCRdb keeps in-frame clones, though not all of them. V, J and clone size are those of that table, while D and trimming were read from the DNA. Of 50,000 to 80,000 clones in the sample, roughly 85% were seen once. The chain joins TRBV6-5 to TRBJ2-7, with TRBD2 matching over 7 bases. The sequencing input was peripheral blood. The TCR comes from a woman in her fifties or sixties with COVID-19, enrolled during active disease. The CDR3 DNA reads as TGTGCCAGCAGCCCGGCCGGGGGGATTTTGGACGAGCAGTACTTC. It is translated as CASSPAGGILDEQYF.